The 27 T cell receptor beta chains below come from one sample, sequenced in a study of PD-L1 blockade in urothelial cancer (TCRdb year 2017). The library was prepared using the immunoSEQ multiplex PCR assay. TCRdb retrieved this table from immuneACCESS and kept in-frame rearrangements only. Not all clones are present; in checked studies, unresolved V genes account for under half, and no reason is known for the remainder. The sample data list about 130,000 clones, and approximately 84% of these were observed just once. 3.2% of the sample is taken by the ten largest. According to the study, the label for this sample's time point signals: pretreatment peripheral blood. This specimen consisted of PBMCs, obtained around atezolizumab (anti-PD-L1) treatment. The receptors stem from a man in his fifties or sixties with urothelial cancer.

This sequence joins TRBV11-2 and TRBJ1-6, with TRBD1 identical over 7 bases. This CDR3 has 14 residues. The germline V gene encodes CDR1 SGHAT and CDR2 FQNNGV. The J segment lost 10 bases and the V segment lost 0 bases, leaving 3 bases of the junction unmatched. The CDR3 DNA sequence: TGTGCCAGCAGCTTAGACAGGGGGAGGTCACCCCTCCACTTT. The encoded protein is CASSLDRGRSPLHF.

The rearrangement links TRBV16 to TRBJ1-5; the match to TRBD1 covers 11 bases. The germline gives CDR1 KGHSY, CDR2 FQNENV. V gave up 4 bases and J gave up 0 bases; unmatched junction bases: 11. The CDR3 runs to 19 residues. CDR3 nucleotide sequence: TGTGCCAGCAGCCCTGTTCCGGGACAGGGGGGAAGTAGCAATCAGCCCCAGCATTTT. Translation gives CASSPVPGQGGSSNQPQHF.

The V call is TRBV28, the J call TRBJ2-2; 7 positions match TRBD2. CDR3 length: 16 residues. With 5 bases clipped from V and 3 bases from J, the junction kept 9 bases outside the gene matches. Germline values: CDR1 MDHEN, CDR2 SYDVKM. CDR3: CASSLGQAGYTGELFF. Here the CDR3 DNA reads TGTGCCAGCAGTCTGGGCCAAGCGGGGTACACCGGGGAGCTGTTTTTT. Combining the CDR3 with reference TRBV28 and TRBJ2-2 gives the whole variable domain DVKVTQSSRYLVKRTGEKVFLECVQDMDHENMFWYRQDPGLGLRLIYFSYDVKMKEKGDIPEGYSVSREKKERFSLILESASTNQTSMYLCASSLGQAGYTGELFFGEGSRLTVL.

This clone appeared once. The rearrangement links TRBV6-8 to TRBJ2-7; 11 positions agree with TRBD2. CDR1 is MNHGY, CDR2 SAAAGT, per germline. CDR3 length: 15 residues. The V and J ends lost 5 bases and 6 bases, in that order; junction bases with no gene match: 9. The CDR3 bases are TGTGCCAGCAGTGACCTTAGCGGGAGGGCCTCCGAGCAGTACTTC. This translates into CASSDLSGRASEQYF.

CDR3: CASSGQGADYGYTF. CDR3 DNA: TGTGCCAGTAGCGGACAGGGGGCGGACTATGGCTACACCTTC. The chain links TRBV19 to TRBJ1-2, with 11 bases fitting TRBD1. Germline CDR1 and CDR2: LNHDA and SQIVND (reference sequence). The length of the CDR3 is 14 residues. V shed 6 bases and J 3 bases; nucleotides not matched to a gene: 3. Full variable domain (outside the CDR3, taken from reference TRBV19 and TRBJ1-2): DGGITQSPKYLFRKEGQNVTLSCEQNLNHDAMYWYRQDPGQGLRLIYYSQIVNDFQKGDIAEGYSVSREKKESFPLTVTSAQKNPTAFYLCASSGQGADYGYTFGSGTRLTVV.

This chain uses TRBV6-6 with TRBJ2-1; tentatively, D is TRBD1 (5 bases). There are 15 residues in the CDR3. CDR1 MNHNY and CDR2 SVGAGI come from the germline V gene (reference sequence). V gave up 6 bases and J gave up 0 bases, with 12 bases separating them. The CDR3, as DNA: TGTGCCAGCAGCCTAGACAGAAGCTCCTACAATGAGCAGTTCTTC. Translating gives CASSLDRSSYNEQFF.

The chain couples TRBV10-2 to TRBJ1-1; D may be TRBD1 (6 bases). The V gene's germline CDR1 is WSHSY and CDR2 SAAADI. This CDR3 region has 12 residues. Trimming took off 4 bases at V and 6 bases at J, with 9 bases between the two ends. DNA of the CDR3: TGCGCCAGCAGTGTCGGACAGTCTGAAGCTTTCTTT. Translated: CASSVGQSEAFF.

V is TRBV7-9 and J is TRBJ2-3, with 10 bases identical to TRBD2. The trim removed 0 bases at V and 6 bases at J, leaving 9 bases unmatched. Germline V gene lookup returns CDR1 SEHNR and CDR2 FQNEAQ (reference sequence). CDR3 length: 17 residues. The CDR3 is CASSLATSGNEIDTQYF. DNA for the CDR3: TGTGCCAGCAGCTTAGCAACTAGCGGGAACGAGATCGATACGCAGTATTTT.

As concerns this clone: Germline and junction disagree at one end, which may indicate a read error. The rearrangement uses TRBV28 and TRBJ1-2, with TRBD1 matching over 7 bases. CDR1 is MDHEN and CDR2 is SYDVKM in the germline V gene. The CDR3 runs to 13 residues. CDR3 in amino acids: CATSGVGTAKTSF. CDR3 DNA: TGTGCCACCTCGGGGGTTGGGACAGCCAAAACCTCCTTC.

The gene calls are TRBV29-1 and TRBJ2-7; 12 bases are shared with TRBD2. The germline V gene encodes CDR1 SQVTM and CDR2 ANQGSEA. The CDR3 runs 13 residues. The junction had 3 bases not matched to a gene; V was cut back by 6 bases and J by 3 bases. CDR3 DNA: TGCAGCGTGACTAGCGGGAGAGGCTACGAGCAGTACTTC. Amino acid sequence: CSVTSGRGYEQYF.

This sequence joins TRBV7-9 and TRBJ2-1; D unclear. The CDR3 totals 14 residues. Per the germline V gene, CDR1 is SEHNR and CDR2 is FQNEAQ (reference sequence). V lost 5 bases, J lost 6 bases, and 14 bases lay in between. The CDR3 protein is CASSVPIMRNEQFF. The CDR3 DNA follows: TGTGCCAGCAGCGTCCCTATTATGCGCAATGAGCAGTTCTTC.

This clone was observed a few times. V usage is TRBV9 and J usage is TRBJ2-7; TRBD2 is a possible D gene (5 bases). Looked up from germline, CDR1 is SGDLS and CDR2 is YYNGEE. Trimming pared 1 base from V and 2 bases from J, leaving 10 bases between. The CDR3 covers 14 residues. CDR3 coding DNA: TGTGCCAGCAGCGTATCGAGGGTTCCCTACGAGCAGTACTTC. This encodes CASSVSRVPYEQYF.

This clone was detected only a few times. This chain uses TRBV7-9 with TRBJ1-6; 9 nucleotides agree with TRBD1. CDR1 is SEHNR, CDR2 FQNEAQ, per germline (reference sequence). J gave up 5 bases and V 6 bases, and 5 bases lay outside the gene matches. There are 15 residues in the CDR3. CDR3 region: CASRPWDRDNSPLHF. The CDR3 nucleotides are TGTGCCAGCAGGCCTTGGGACAGGGATAATTCACCCCTCCACTTT.

The V gene is TRBV7-9, the J gene TRBJ1-1, with 11 bases fitting TRBD1. This CDR3 comprises 18 residues. The V and J ends lost 1 base and 0 bases, in that order; junction bases with no gene match: 7. Germline-derived CDR1 and CDR2 are SEHNR and FQNEAQ (reference sequence). DNA of the CDR3: TGTGCCAGCAGCTTAGTGGGGCGGGACAGGGGGATGAACACTGAAGCTTTCTTT. Translation gives CASSLVGRDRGMNTEAFF.

The CDR3 nucleotides are TGTGCCAGTAGTACGACTAGCGGGAGGGCCTCCTACGAGCAGTACTTC. It yields the protein CASSTTSGRASYEQYF. This chain uses TRBV19 with TRBJ2-7, with TRBD2 matching 14 bases. Germline V CDR1 and CDR2: LNHDA, SQIVND (reference sequence). J gave up 0 bases and V 4 bases, and 2 bases lay outside the gene matches. The length of the CDR3 is 16 residues.

This clone was picked up one time. This chain uses TRBV7-6 with TRBJ2-1; 10 nucleotides line up with TRBD2. Germline CDR1 SGHVS, CDR2 FNYEAQ. The CDR3 sequence is 16 residues long. V gave up 1 base and J gave up 4 bases; unmatched junction bases: 4. The CDR3, as DNA: TGTGCCAGCAGCTTAGGGACTAGCGGAATGTACAATGAGCAGTTCTTC. This translates into CASSLGTSGMYNEQFF.

The V gene is TRBV2, the J gene TRBJ2-7; 9 nucleotides agree with TRBD2. The V gene end was trimmed by 7 bases and the J gene end by 2 bases; junction bases not matched to a gene: 6. The CDR3 spans 14 residues. The germline V gene has CDR1 SNHLY and CDR2 FYNNEI. The CDR3 coding sequence is TGTGCCAGCAACCTAGCGGGGTCCGCCTACGAGCAGTACTTC. Translation gives CASNLAGSAYEQYF.

The chain couples TRBV14 to TRBJ1-2; the D gene is possibly TRBD1 (5 bases). This CDR3 is built from 15 residues. CDR1 is SGHDN and CDR2 is FVKESK in the germline V gene. The V gene lost 2 bases and the J gene lost 6 bases, with 16 bases spanning the gap. CDR3 residues: CASSQKPDSRNGYTF. The CDR3 DNA reads as TGTGCCAGCAGCCAAAAGCCCGACAGCAGAAATGGCTACACCTTC. Together with reference TRBV14 and TRBJ1-2, the CDR3 gives the full variable domain: EAGVTQFPSHSVIEKGQTVTLRCDPISGHDNLYWYRRVMGKEIKFLLHFVKESKQDESGMPNNRFLAERTGGTYSTLKVQPAELEDSGVYFCASSQKPDSRNGYTFGSGTRLTVV.

This rearrangement joins TRBV5-1 to TRBJ2-5; maybe TRBD1 (5 bases). The CDR3 is 13 amino acids. The germline CDR1 and CDR2 sequences are SGHRS and YFSETQ. Trimming removed 6 bases at V and 5 bases at J, with 14 bases between. This CDR3 reads CASNQGIGETQYF. The CDR3 nucleotides are TGCGCCAGCAATCAGGGAATAGGGGAGACCCAGTACTTC.

V and J are TRBV6-1 and TRBJ2-7, with D perhaps matching TRBD2 (6 bases). Germline CDR1 MNHNS, CDR2 SASEGT. This CDR3 region has 15 residues. V was cut by 6 bases and J by 0 bases, with 15 bases left in between. The CDR3 bases are TGTGCCAGCAGATTAGCGGCGATAGGCTCCTACGAGCAGTACTTC. This translates into CASRLAAIGSYEQYF.

This chain links TRBV19 with TRBJ2-7, with 8 bases fitting TRBD1. Germline V gene lookup returns CDR1 LNHDA and CDR2 SQIVND (reference sequence). This CDR3 has 14 amino acids. Losses at the gene ends were 2 bases for V and 4 bases for J; bases not matched to a gene: 4. CDR3 nucleotides: TGTGCCAGTAGTATATCAGGGGGCAATTACGAGCAGTACTTC. It translates to CASSISGGNYEQYF.

The chain combines TRBV4-1 with TRBJ2-2; 10 nucleotides align to TRBD2. The CDR3 has 19 residues. The junction had 14 bases not matched to a gene; V was cut back by 1 base and J by 6 bases. Per germline, CDR1 MGHRA and CDR2 YSYEKL. The CDR3 protein is CASSQVSKAGGFKAGELFF. CDR3 DNA sequence: TGCGCCAGCAGCCAAGTCTCTAAAGCGGGAGGGTTTAAAGCCGGGGAGCTGTTTTTT.

This clone occurred a few times. Here the CDR3 reads CASSSTGTATGELFF. The DNA for the CDR3 is TGTGCCAGCAGCTCGACCGGGACAGCCACCGGGGAGCTGTTTTTT. V is TRBV11-2 and J is TRBJ2-2, with 7 bases lining up with TRBD1. The trim removed 4 bases at V and 4 bases at J, leaving 6 bases unmatched. Per germline, CDR1 SGHAT and CDR2 FQNNGV. The length of the CDR3 is 15 residues.

V and J are TRBV9 and TRBJ2-3; TRBD2 matches 9 bases. The CDR3 covers 15 residues. Germline V lookup: CDR1 SGDLS, CDR2 YYNGEE. J was trimmed by 4 bases and V by 2 bases; bases with no gene match: 5. CDR3 in amino acids: CASSVSGSLSDTQYF. Here the CDR3 DNA reads TGTGCCAGCAGCGTTAGCGGGAGTCTATCAGATACGCAGTATTTT.

The V call is TRBV5-5, the J call TRBJ2-7, with TRBD2 identical over 10 bases. The CDR3 runs to 14 residues. Germline V CDR1 and CDR2: SGHKS, YYEKEE (reference sequence). With 4 bases clipped from V and 6 bases from J, the junction kept 7 bases outside the gene matches. The CDR3 nucleotides are TGTGCCAGCAGCGCGGGACTAGCGTCCCTCGAGCAGTACTTC. It is translated as CASSAGLASLEQYF.

The rearrangement joins TRBV7-9 to TRBJ2-1; 8 bases are shared with TRBD2. This CDR3 comprises 15 residues. The germline V gene has CDR1 SEHNR and CDR2 FQNEAQ (reference sequence). J lost 7 bases, V lost 1 base, and 6 bases had no gene match. DNA for the CDR3: TGTGCCAGCAGCTTAGTGGCCGGGACTAGAAATGAGCAGTTCTTC. Protein: CASSLVAGTRNEQFF.

The V call is TRBV2, the J call TRBJ1-2; perhaps TRBD1 as D (5 bases). Germline CDR1 is SNHLY and CDR2 is FYNNEI. This CDR3 has 15 amino acids. V gave up 6 bases and J gave up 2 bases, with 16 bases separating them. CDR3 DNA: TGTGCCAGCAGCCCTAACCGGGACTCAAACTATGGCTACACCTTC. Translation: CASSPNRDSNYGYTF.